The entry below describes one T cell receptor beta chain. The target of this receptor is not known. No quality values exist for individual bases; no much larger clone is one base distant. The donors were healthy, HIV-negative adults with no recently reported acute infections or vaccinations. Every donor was a Caucasian adult living in Nashville, Tennessee, USA. Magnetic negative selection was used to enrich CD4+ T cells, after which naive cells were positively selected on CD45RA and the negative fraction became the memory subset. Blood was collected by leukapheresis, and PBMCs were isolated by Ficoll-Histopaque density gradient centrifugation and then cryopreserved in liquid nitrogen vapor phase. Analytical flow cytometry was used to check the purity and quantity of every magnetically sorted T cell population. Genomic DNA was isolated from each sorted fraction and quantified by UV absorbance on a Nanodrop 2000c.

TCR CDR3 regions were amplified from genomic DNA by multiplex PCR using the deep immunoSEQ assay. Genomic DNA extracted from each cell subset was distributed evenly over all wells of several immunoSEQ 96-well plates, and each plate served as one replicate. Each replicate PCR for sorted subsets received around 210 ng genomic DNA, equal to about 30,000 T cell genomes. Purified libraries were measured with a Qubit 3.0 fluorometer, size-checked on a Bioanalyzer 2100, and measured again with the KAPA Library Quantification kit. Every immunoSEQ 96-well plate was sequenced on a separate single-read 150-cycle Illumina NextSeq 550 flow cell. Under the source paper's analysis protocol: Because the immunoSEQ output included only junctional sequences and no quality scores, the filtering could not be the same as the filtering used for full-length reads. Sequences were annotated with PyIR, a Python wrapper for IgBLAST v1.9, using IMGT germline references to assign V/J genes and CDR3. Reads were removed for weak V/J assignments (E-value above 1e-6), missing CDR3, stop codons, out-of-frame junctions, or ambiguous translated residues. V3J clonotypes were defined as sequences sharing an identical inferred V gene, J gene, and CDR3 amino acid sequence. The percentage overlap between two repertoires was calculated by dividing the number of shared unique clonotypes by the size of the smaller repertoire. Repertoire richness was assessed with RTK rarefaction, the Chao1 estimator, and Recon v2.1 estimates of unobserved clonotypes. Generation probabilities were computed with OLGA for all TCRbeta clonotypes obtained by the gDNA method from several donors. This immuneACCESS table, as held by TCRdb, lists in-frame sequences with V and J called but not all clones. Of the missing ones, under half trace to an unresolved V gene in checked studies; the others have no known cause. V and J calls and clone size are given by that table; D and trimming were obtained from the DNA. Within this sample are around 2.1 million clones, with under 97% of them counted one time only. Roughly 0.13% of the sample rests with the top ten.

The entry originates in a study of shared clonotypes between healthy human individuals (TCRdb year 2020). Regarding the complete study: The cohort comprised a couple of women and a few men aged 18 to 49 years. Per donor, three plates each were used for CD4 naive and CD4 memory, two for CD8 naive, and one for CD8 memory. To estimate repertoire size and how much clonotypes are shared between individuals, the study performed deep sequencing of blood TCR repertoires from about 5 healthy adults. To increase sequencing depth and limit assay-specific biases, different laboratories used diverse techniques to prepare libraries and sequence TCR repertoires. Per donor, leukapheresis produced somewhere between about 0.94 and 10 billion PBMCs.

Here is what the overall study found, with its caveats: Pairwise subsampling indicated that sequencing depth was expected to affect the degree of clonotype sharing among donors. Rarefaction of sorted-subset datasets indicated incomplete sequencing despite the large sequencing depth. Compared with non-shared clonotypes, the clonotypes found in all four sorted-subset donors had higher generation probabilities. Because the study included a small number of donors, the genetic and exposure-history diversity represented was limited. Estimated clonotype richness was generally larger for naive than for memory subsets. Sampling was limited to blood, and TCR repertoires in tissue likely differ from TCR repertoires in blood. About 5% of naive CD4, more than 3% of naive CD8, around 2.3% of memory CD4, and more than 0.35% of memory CD8 clonotypes were shared across four donors.

Including the terminal cysteine and phenylalanine, the CDR3 comprises 13 residues. Only CDR3 DNA is held: 39 bases, read in frame from base 1. From a lookup of the germline V gene, CDR1 and CDR2 are SQVTM and ANQGSEA. V loses 4 bases, J loses 5 bases, and the germline ends lie 14 bases apart. The origin of this receptor is a man aged 18 to 30 in good health. The specimen sequenced was naive CD4+ T cells sorted from blood. This specimen's cell subset or site label, interpreted: CD45RA+ positively selected. The rearranged segments are TRBV29-1 and TRBJ1-1; TRBD1 is possibly the D segment (5 matching bases). The CDR3 is CSVAFQGFTEAFF. The DNA sequence is TGCAGCGTTGCCTTCCAGGGTTTTACTGAAGCTTTCTTT.